This TCR beta chain appears in the sequencing data of a study of cytomegalovirus exposure and HLA in healthy donors. This clone was observed a handful of times. Its antigen is unknown. Study-wide findings and caveats: In a later analysis, DRB1 alleles had the most associated TCRs; HLA-C alleles the fewest. HLA alleles showed associations with roughly 17,000 TCR beta sequences in a later analysis, at a 0.05 false discovery rate. Rarity characterized most TCR sequences, yet some public TCRs appeared in many donors. Among the sequence variants, a highly shared cluster was likely an artifact of sequencing.

Both 60 Vbeta primers and 13 Jbeta primers went into the PCR. TCRdb keeps only in-frame clones here, not all; method: immunoSEQ multiplex PCR. This sample has 150,000 to 180,000 clones; roughly 70% occur once, and the top ten carry roughly 2.2%. CDR1 SGHVS and CDR2 FNYEAQ come from the germline V gene. This CDR3 has 17 residues. The trim removed 4 bases at V and 3 bases at J, leaving 7 bases unmatched. This sequence originates from a man younger than 40 in good health and CMV-seronegative. The sequenced sample consisted of PBMCs. V and J are TRBV7-6 and TRBJ2-2, with 11 bases lining up with TRBD1. The DNA of the CDR3 is TGTGCCAGCAGCTACCCGGACAGGGGGCACTACACCGGGGAGCTGTTTTTT. This sequence encodes CASSYPDRGHYTGELFF.